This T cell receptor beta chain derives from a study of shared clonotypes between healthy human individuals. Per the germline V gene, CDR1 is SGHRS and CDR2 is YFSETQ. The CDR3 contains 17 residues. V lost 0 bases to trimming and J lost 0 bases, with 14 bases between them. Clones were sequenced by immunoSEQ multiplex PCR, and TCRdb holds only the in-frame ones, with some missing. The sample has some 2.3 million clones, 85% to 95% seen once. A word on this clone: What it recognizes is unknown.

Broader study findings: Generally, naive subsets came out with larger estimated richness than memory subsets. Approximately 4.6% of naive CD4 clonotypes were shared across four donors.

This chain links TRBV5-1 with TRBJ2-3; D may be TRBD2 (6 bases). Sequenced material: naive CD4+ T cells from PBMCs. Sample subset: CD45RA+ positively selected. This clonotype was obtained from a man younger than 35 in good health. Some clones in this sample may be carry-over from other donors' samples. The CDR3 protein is CASSLGPERVSTDTQYF. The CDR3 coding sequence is TGCGCCAGCAGCTTGGGCCCCGAGCGGGTGAGCACAGATACGCAGTATTTT.